Listed below are T cell receptor beta chains from one sample, sequenced in a study of shared clonotypes between healthy human individuals. Sequencing used immunoSEQ multiplex PCR; TCRdb keeps in-frame clones, though not all of them. The sample has roughly 2.1 million clones, more than 85% seen once. Input material: naive CD8+ T cells from PBMCs. These receptors were collected from a man younger than 35 in good health. Some clones in this sample may be carry-over from other donors' samples. Both conserved end residues are part of each CDR3. Each record gives: J gene, D gene, clone size, V gene, CDR3 DNA, CDR3 protein. The D gene is left open where the match is weak. Clone size, where shown, is once, few, many, or a class for clones that have expanded.

j_gene: TRBJ2-1; d_gene: TRBD2; abundance: NA; v_gene: TRBV4-1; CDR3nt: TGCGCCAGCAGCCAAGCCTGGGGGGTAACTAGCGGCGTTTACAATGAGCAGTTCTTC; CDR3aa: CASSQAWGVTSGVYNEQFF
j_gene: TRBJ1-1; d_gene: NA; abundance: NA; v_gene: TRBV25-1; CDR3nt: TGTGCCAGCAGCACGCAAGAGAAGGGCGGGGGGAACACTGAAGCTTTCTTT; CDR3aa: CASSTQEKGGGNTEAFF
j_gene: TRBJ2-1; d_gene: TRBD2; abundance: NA; v_gene: TRBV6-6; CDR3nt: TGTGCCAGCAGTTCCCCTAGCGGCCTCTACAATGAGCAGTTCTTC; CDR3aa: CASSSPSGLYNEQFF
j_gene: TRBJ2-1; d_gene: NA; abundance: once; v_gene: TRBV7-6; CDR3nt: TGTGCCAGCAGCTACGGGGACCCGGAGCAGTTCTTC; CDR3aa: CASSYGDPEQFF
j_gene: TRBJ2-7; d_gene: TRBD2; abundance: NA; v_gene: TRBV9; CDR3nt: TGTGCCAGCAGCGTAGGGCTAGCGGATTACGAGCAGTACTTC; CDR3aa: CASSVGLADYEQYF
j_gene: TRBJ1-2; d_gene: TRBD1; abundance: NA; v_gene: TRBV10-3; CDR3nt: TGTGCCATCAGTGAGGACAGGGGAAATGGCTACACCTTC; CDR3aa: CAISEDRGNGYTF
j_gene: TRBJ1-1; d_gene: NA; abundance: few; v_gene: TRBV10-3; CDR3nt: TGTGCCATCAGTGAGTCACTGCAGAACACTGAAGCTTTCTTT; CDR3aa: CAISESLQNTEAFF
j_gene: TRBJ2-5; d_gene: TRBD1; abundance: NA; v_gene: TRBV11-2; CDR3nt: TGTGCCAGCAGCTTAGGTCGGGACAGGGGAGGAGAGACCCAGTACTTC; CDR3aa: CASSLGRDRGGETQYF
j_gene: TRBJ2-5; d_gene: TRBD2; abundance: once; v_gene: TRBV7-6; CDR3nt: TGTGCCAGCAGCTTTCTAGCGGTCGACCAAGAGACCCAGTACTTC; CDR3aa: CASSFLAVDQETQYF
j_gene: TRBJ2-1; d_gene: TRBD2; abundance: NA; v_gene: TRBV4-3; CDR3nt: TGCGCCAGCACCATACGGGGGGGAGGATACAATGAGCAGTTCTTC; CDR3aa: CASTIRGGGYNEQFF
j_gene: TRBJ2-2; d_gene: NA; abundance: NA; v_gene: TRBV4-1; CDR3nt: TGCGCCAGCAGCCAACGGGCAGGCAACACCGGGGAGCTGTTTTTT; CDR3aa: CASSQRAGNTGELFF
j_gene: TRBJ1-1; d_gene: NA; abundance: NA; v_gene: TRBV28; CDR3nt: TGTGCCAGCACCTTGGACAGCAATCCTAACACTGAAGCTTTCTTT; CDR3aa: CASTLDSNPNTEAFF
j_gene: TRBJ1-2; d_gene: NA; abundance: NA; v_gene: TRBV30; CDR3nt: TGTGCCAGCCTAGGGATGGACTATGGCTACACCTTC; CDR3aa: CASLGMDYGYTF
j_gene: TRBJ2-7; d_gene: TRBD2; abundance: NA; v_gene: TRBV27; CDR3nt: TGTGCCAGCAGCCAAGGACTAGGTTTCGAGCAGTACTTC; CDR3aa: CASSQGLGFEQYF
j_gene: TRBJ2-7; d_gene: TRBD2; abundance: NA; v_gene: TRBV11-1; CDR3nt: TGTGCCAGCAGCTGGAAAGCGGGGGATTACTACGAGCAGTACTTC; CDR3aa: CASSWKAGDYYEQYF
j_gene: TRBJ2-1; d_gene: TRBD2; abundance: NA; v_gene: TRBV30; CDR3nt: TGTGCCTGGAGTGTAACTAGCGGCAATGAGCAGTTCTTC; CDR3aa: CAWSVTSGNEQFF
j_gene: TRBJ2-4; d_gene: NA; abundance: NA; v_gene: TRBV7-6; CDR3nt: TGTGCCAGCAGCTCAGGGGTTGGGGGTCTAGCCAAAAACATTCAGTACTTC; CDR3aa: CASSSGVGGLAKNIQYF
j_gene: TRBJ2-7; d_gene: TRBD2; abundance: NA; v_gene: TRBV27; CDR3nt: TGTGCCAGCAGTTATCTTGGGATAGCGGGAGGGCCCAACGAGCAGTACTTC; CDR3aa: CASSYLGIAGGPNEQYF
j_gene: TRBJ1-1; d_gene: NA; abundance: NA; v_gene: TRBV4-1; CDR3nt: TGCGCCAGCAGCCAAGATCGGCTCGGGAACACTGAAGCTTTCTTT; CDR3aa: CASSQDRLGNTEAFF
j_gene: TRBJ2-7; d_gene: NA; abundance: once; v_gene: TRBV5-8; CDR3nt: TGTGCCAGCAGCTTACCATACGAGCAGTACTTC; CDR3aa: CASSLPYEQYF
j_gene: TRBJ1-2; d_gene: TRBD1; abundance: NA; v_gene: TRBV14; CDR3nt: TGTGCCAGCAGTCTAGACAGGGGGCGAAGAGGCTACACCTTC; CDR3aa: CASSLDRGRRGYTF
j_gene: TRBJ1-2; d_gene: NA; abundance: NA; v_gene: TRBV5-6; CDR3nt: TGTGCCAGCAGCTTTAACCTGAACGACTATGGCTACACCTTC; CDR3aa: CASSFNLNDYGYTF
j_gene: TRBJ2-7; d_gene: NA; abundance: NA; v_gene: TRBV4-1; CDR3nt: TGCGCCAGCAGCCAAGTGTGGACCACGGCCCACGAGCAGTACTTC; CDR3aa: CASSQVWTTAHEQYF
j_gene: TRBJ1-1; d_gene: NA; abundance: few; v_gene: TRBV11-2; CDR3nt: TGTGCCAGCACCCCCTGGGGCAGGAACACTGAAGCTTTCTTT; CDR3aa: CASTPWGRNTEAFF
j_gene: TRBJ2-7; d_gene: NA; abundance: few; v_gene: TRBV7-9; CDR3nt: TGTGCCAGCAGCTTAGTAACTGGGATTCCCTACGAGCAGTACTTC; CDR3aa: CASSLVTGIPYEQYF
j_gene: TRBJ1-5; d_gene: NA; abundance: NA; v_gene: TRBV6-6; CDR3nt: TGTGCCAGCAGTTACTCGATGGTGGAATTGAATCAGCCCCAGCATTTT; CDR3aa: CASSYSMVELNQPQHF
j_gene: TRBJ1-5; d_gene: NA; abundance: NA; v_gene: TRBV5-1; CDR3nt: TGCGCCAGCAGCTCCAAGGGAAGGGGTGTTCAGCCCCAGCATTTT; CDR3aa: CASSSKGRGVQPQHF
j_gene: TRBJ2-1; d_gene: NA; abundance: NA; v_gene: TRBV13; CDR3nt: TGTGCCAGCAGCTTATTGGGCAGGGGCGGCTACAATGAGCAGTTCTTC; CDR3aa: CASSLLGRGGYNEQFF
j_gene: TRBJ1-2; d_gene: TRBD1; abundance: once; v_gene: TRBV6-1; CDR3nt: TGTGCCAGCAGTGAAGCCTGGGACAGCGGTTATGGCTACACCTTC; CDR3aa: CASSEAWDSGYGYTF
j_gene: TRBJ2-7; d_gene: NA; abundance: once; v_gene: TRBV5-6; CDR3nt: TGTGCCAGCAGCTTGGTCAAACTTCCCTACGAGCAGTACTTC; CDR3aa: CASSLVKLPYEQYF
j_gene: TRBJ2-2; d_gene: TRBD2; abundance: NA; v_gene: TRBV5-1; CDR3nt: TGCGCCAGCAGCTCGGGTAAGGTAGCGGGACTAAAGGCCGGGGAGCTGTTTTTT; CDR3aa: CASSSGKVAGLKAGELFF
j_gene: TRBJ1-4; d_gene: NA; abundance: NA; v_gene: TRBV28; CDR3nt: TGTGCCAGCAGCACCCAAGGTTTTAGGGGCACTAATGAAAAACTGTTTTTT; CDR3aa: CASSTQGFRGTNEKLFF
j_gene: TRBJ1-2; d_gene: TRBD1; abundance: few; v_gene: TRBV29-1; CDR3nt: TGCAGCGTGGGACAGGGCTACTATGGCTACACCTTC; CDR3aa: CSVGQGYYGYTF
j_gene: TRBJ2-2; d_gene: NA; abundance: NA; v_gene: TRBV4-1; CDR3nt: TGCGCCAGCAGCCAAGACTACGCCCGGACACTTCGATTTCCCGGGGAGCTGTTTTTT; CDR3aa: CASSQDYARTLRFPGELFF
j_gene: TRBJ1-1; d_gene: NA; abundance: NA; v_gene: TRBV4-3; CDR3nt: TGCGCCAGCAGCCAAGTACGGGAGAACACTGAAGCTTTCTTT; CDR3aa: CASSQVRENTEAFF
j_gene: TRBJ2-7; d_gene: NA; abundance: NA; v_gene: TRBV7-2; CDR3nt: TGTGCCAGCAGCTTACGGATCACCTACGAGCAGTACTTC; CDR3aa: CASSLRITYEQYF
j_gene: TRBJ2-7; d_gene: NA; abundance: once; v_gene: TRBV29-1; CDR3nt: TGCAGCGCCTGGGGGGGACAGCTCAACTACGAGCAGTACTTC; CDR3aa: CSAWGGQLNYEQYF
j_gene: TRBJ2-1; d_gene: NA; abundance: NA; v_gene: TRBV9; CDR3nt: TGTGCCAGCAGCGGACTCAGGGACGGTGAGCAGTTCTTC; CDR3aa: CASSGLRDGEQFF
j_gene: TRBJ1-2; d_gene: NA; abundance: NA; v_gene: TRBV9; CDR3nt: TGTGCCAGCAGCGCTCAGGGGTATGGCTACACCTTC; CDR3aa: CASSAQGYGYTF
j_gene: TRBJ2-1; d_gene: NA; abundance: NA; v_gene: TRBV27; CDR3nt: TGTGCCAGCAGTTTAATAGGAGTTCGGGACACCCTATACCAGTTCTTC; CDR3aa: CASSLIGVRDTLYQFF
j_gene: TRBJ2-1; d_gene: NA; abundance: NA; v_gene: TRBV27; CDR3nt: TGTGCCAGCAGTTTAGTTAGCGGACCATACAATGAGCAGTTCTTC; CDR3aa: CASSLVSGPYNEQFF
j_gene: TRBJ1-5; d_gene: NA; abundance: NA; v_gene: TRBV6-5; CDR3nt: TGTGCCAGCACCACCCTAGGGGGGCCCCAGCATTTT; CDR3aa: CASTTLGGPQHF
j_gene: TRBJ1-4; d_gene: NA; abundance: NA; v_gene: TRBV28; CDR3nt: TGTGCCAGCAGTTTGCCGGCAGGAGATGAAAAACTGTTTTTT; CDR3aa: CASSLPAGDEKLFF
j_gene: TRBJ1-2; d_gene: NA; abundance: NA; v_gene: TRBV7-2; CDR3nt: TGTGCCAGCAGCCTTTCCGGGATCAGGGGAAATGGCTACACCTTC; CDR3aa: CASSLSGIRGNGYTF
j_gene: TRBJ2-2; d_gene: NA; abundance: NA; v_gene: TRBV6-1; CDR3nt: TGTGCCAGCAGTGTGGAGACAGGCCCTACCGGGGAGCTGTTTTTT; CDR3aa: CASSVETGPTGELFF
j_gene: TRBJ2-2; d_gene: NA; abundance: NA; v_gene: TRBV28; CDR3nt: TGTGCCAGCAGTTTAAGATCCTACAGTTTAGCGAACACCGGGGAGCTGTTTTTT; CDR3aa: CASSLRSYSLANTGELFF
j_gene: TRBJ1-1; d_gene: NA; abundance: NA; v_gene: TRBV6-6; CDR3nt: TGTGCCAGCACATCGGGCCGGGGAACGAACACTGAAGCTTTCTTT; CDR3aa: CASTSGRGTNTEAFF
j_gene: TRBJ1-5; d_gene: TRBD1; abundance: NA; v_gene: TRBV27; CDR3nt: TGTGCCAGCAGTGTTAGACAGGGAGGGCAGCCCCAGCATTTT; CDR3aa: CASSVRQGGQPQHF
j_gene: TRBJ2-3; d_gene: TRBD2; abundance: NA; v_gene: TRBV27; CDR3nt: TGTGCCAGCAGCCCCGTCTGGGTTAGCGGGGTAACAGATACGCAGTATTTT; CDR3aa: CASSPVWVSGVTDTQYF
j_gene: TRBJ2-1; d_gene: NA; abundance: NA; v_gene: TRBV7-9; CDR3nt: TGTGCCAGCAGCGACAAAGTGCGCGCTTCAAACTCCTACAATGAGCAGTTCTTC; CDR3aa: CASSDKVRASNSYNEQFF
j_gene: TRBJ2-7; d_gene: TRBD1; abundance: once; v_gene: TRBV28; CDR3nt: TGTGCCAGCTCGGGCCCCGGGACAGGGACCTACGAGCAGTACTTC; CDR3aa: CASSGPGTGTYEQYF